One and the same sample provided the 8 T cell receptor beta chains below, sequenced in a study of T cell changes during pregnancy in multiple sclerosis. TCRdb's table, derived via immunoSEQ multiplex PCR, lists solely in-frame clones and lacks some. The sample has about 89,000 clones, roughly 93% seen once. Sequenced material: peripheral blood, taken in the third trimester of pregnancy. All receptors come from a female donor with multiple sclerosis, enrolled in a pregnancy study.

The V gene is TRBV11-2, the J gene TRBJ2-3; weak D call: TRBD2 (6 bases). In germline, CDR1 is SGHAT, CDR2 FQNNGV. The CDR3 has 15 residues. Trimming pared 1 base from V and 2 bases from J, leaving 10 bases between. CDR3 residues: CASSLGLDPTDTQYF. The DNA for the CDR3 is TGTGCCAGCAGCTTAGGACTAGACCCCACAGATACGCAGTATTTT. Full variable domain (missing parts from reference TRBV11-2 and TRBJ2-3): EAGVAQSPRYKIIEKRQSVAFWCNPISGHATLYWYQQILGQGPKLLIQFQNNGVVDDSQLPKDRFSAERLKGVDSTLKIQPAKLEDSAVYLCASSLGLDPTDTQYFGPGTRLTVL.

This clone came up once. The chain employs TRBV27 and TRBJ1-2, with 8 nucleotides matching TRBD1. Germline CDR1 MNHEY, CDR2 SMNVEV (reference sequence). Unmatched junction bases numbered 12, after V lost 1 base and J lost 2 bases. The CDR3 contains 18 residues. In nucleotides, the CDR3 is TGTGCCAGCAGTTTATATGGGACAGGCCCCCCTACGAACTATGGCTACACCTTC. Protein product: CASSLYGTGPPTNYGYTF.

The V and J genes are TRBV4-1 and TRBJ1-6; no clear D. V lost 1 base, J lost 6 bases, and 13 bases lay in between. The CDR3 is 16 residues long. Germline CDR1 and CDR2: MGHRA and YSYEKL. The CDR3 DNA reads TGCGCCAGCAGCCAAGTGGTCCAGCGGTTTAATTCACCCCTCCACTTT. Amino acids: CASSQVVQRFNSPLHF.

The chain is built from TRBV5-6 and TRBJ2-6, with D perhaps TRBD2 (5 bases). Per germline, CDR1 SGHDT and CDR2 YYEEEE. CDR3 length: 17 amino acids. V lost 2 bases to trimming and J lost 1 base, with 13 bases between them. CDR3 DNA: TGTGCCAGCAGCTTTTTCAACGGGGTGTCTGGGGCCAACGTCCTGACTTTC. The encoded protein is CASSFFNGVSGANVLTF.

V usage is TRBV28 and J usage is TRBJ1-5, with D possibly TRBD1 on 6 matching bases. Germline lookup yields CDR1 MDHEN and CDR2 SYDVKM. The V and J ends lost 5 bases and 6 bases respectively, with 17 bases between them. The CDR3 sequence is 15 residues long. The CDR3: CASSKTGFGAQPQHF. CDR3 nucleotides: TGTGCCAGCAGTAAAACAGGGTTTGGCGCTCAGCCCCAGCATTTT.

The CDR3 reads CASSPHRTRVGELFF. The CDR3 DNA follows: TGTGCCAGCAGTCCCCACCGGACTAGGGTCGGGGAGCTGTTTTTT. The J gene is TRBJ2-2, the V gene TRBV2; 7 positions agree with TRBD2. V lost 5 bases to trimming and J lost 7 bases; unmatched junction nucleotides: 10. The CDR3 has 15 amino acids. CDR1 and CDR2 (germline): SNHLY, FYNNEI.

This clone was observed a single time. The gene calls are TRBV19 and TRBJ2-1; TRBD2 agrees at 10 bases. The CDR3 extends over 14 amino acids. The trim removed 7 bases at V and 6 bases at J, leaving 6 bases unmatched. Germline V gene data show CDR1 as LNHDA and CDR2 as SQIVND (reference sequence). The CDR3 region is CASTEAGGPNEQFF. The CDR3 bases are TGTGCCAGTACCGAAGCGGGAGGGCCCAATGAGCAGTTCTTC.

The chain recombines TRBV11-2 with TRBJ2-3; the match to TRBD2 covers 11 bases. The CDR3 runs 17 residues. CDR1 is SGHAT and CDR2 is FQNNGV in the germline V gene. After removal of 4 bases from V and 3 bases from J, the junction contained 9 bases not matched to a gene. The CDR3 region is CASSSPASGRYTDTQYF. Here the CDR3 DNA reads TGTGCCAGCAGCTCACCGGCTAGCGGGAGGTATACAGATACGCAGTATTTT.